This T cell receptor beta chain was profiled in a study of cytomegalovirus exposure and HLA in healthy donors. Turning to the study itself: The Caucasian-associated ancestry cluster contained 81% of the approximately 400 genotyped donors. Broader study findings: In vitro checks showed that a few CMV-associated chains really do target CMV antigens. A link between a missense DCLRE1C variant and TCR beta V- and J-gene trimming emerged from a later analysis.

Researchers ran the PCR with 60 Vbeta and 13 Jbeta primers. Original processing notes: An analysis that came later counted some 85 million unique TCR beta chains, about 10 million shared. Clones were sequenced by immunoSEQ multiplex PCR, and TCRdb holds only the in-frame ones, with some missing. Clonal size and the V and J genes are those of that table, whereas D and trimming came from the DNA. This sample carries more than 60,000 clones, roughly three quarters of them seen once, and the ten largest clones take under 3.5%. From germline, CDR1 is LGHNA and CDR2 YNFKEQ. The CDR3 loop spans 15 amino acids. V was clipped by 3 bases and J by 5 bases; unmatched bases: 9. In regard to this clone: No antigen is known for it.

The receptor's source is a man between 18 and 35 years old in good health and CMV-seronegative. The sample was PBMCs. V gene TRBV4-2 combines with J gene TRBJ1-1; 7 nucleotides agree with TRBD1. CDR3 residues: CASSQSTGLGTEAFF. The CDR3 DNA follows: TGTGCCAGCAGCCAGTCGACAGGGTTGGGAACTGAAGCTTTCTTT.